The next 17 T cell receptor beta chains were all read from a single sample in a study of low-dose radiotherapy and immunotherapy resistance in tumors. Regarding time point: before trial treatment. TRAV and TRBV primers primed cDNA for both TCRalpha and TCRbeta. Amplification of TCRs used a constant-region primer and V-primer adapter for around 19 PCR cycles. TCRdb re-derived calls from the reads in MiXCR, one entry per CDR3 protein. The repertoire holds about 89,000 distinct CDR3 sequences, with 9.4% as singletons. The sample in question was PBMCs, obtained before treatment. The receptors originated from a male donor with prostate cancer.

This clonotype has at least ten counts. J is TRBJ2-6 and V is TRBV7-3; the D is unclear. Per the germline V gene, CDR1 is SGHTA and CDR2 is FQGTGA. Trimming took off 1 base at V and 3 bases at J, with 4 bases between the two ends. CDR3 length equals 14 residues. CDR3 coding DNA: TGTGCCAGCAGCTTAATCGGTGGGGCCAACGTCCTGACTTTC. This sequence encodes CASSLIGGANVLTF.

This clonotype came up many times. V gene TRBV5-1 combines with J gene TRBJ1-1, with D unresolved. Trimming took 0 bases from V and 4 from J, leaving 7 bases between them. This CDR3 has 13 amino acids. CDR1 SGHRS and CDR2 YFSETQ come from the germline V gene. The CDR3 nucleotides are TGCGCCAGCAGCTTGGGGGGTGGCACTGAAGCTTTCTTT. Residues: CASSLGGGTEAFF.

Comments on this clonotype: The DNA is left out, because the CDR3 cannot be placed on it with certainty; the CDR3 is given as TCRdb lists it. This chain uses TRBV5-1 with TRBJ1-3. CDR1 and CDR2 from the germline V gene are SGHRS and YFSETQ. 15 amino acids form the CDR3, both terminal residues included. CDR3: CASSLGGTGNTIYFF.

This clonotype has ten or more counts. This rearrangement joins TRBV29-1 to TRBJ2-7; weak D call: TRBD1 (6 bases). CDR1 is SQVTM, CDR2 ANQGSEA, per germline. This CDR3 has 12 amino acids. V was cut by 5 bases and J by 3 bases, with 11 bases left in between. The chain's CDR3 is CSVQRDNYEQYF. The CDR3 DNA reads TGCAGCGTTCAACGGGACAACTACGAGCAGTACTTC.

This chain joins TRBV19 and TRBJ1-4, with D perhaps matching TRBD1 (5 bases). CDR1 is LNHDA, CDR2 SQIVND, per germline (reference sequence). The length of the CDR3 is 13 residues. V lost 3 bases, J lost 5 bases, and 7 bases lay in between. CDR3 amino acids: CASSMGLNEKLFF. The CDR3 region has the DNA TGTGCCAGTAGTATGGGACTGAATGAAAAACTGTTTTTT. The variable domain in full, with the rest retrieved from reference TRBV19 and TRBJ1-4, is DGGITQSPKYLFRKEGQNVTLSCEQNLNHDAMYWYRQDPGQGLRLIYYSQIVNDFQKGDIAEGYSVSREKKESFPLTVTSAQKNPTAFYLCASSMGLNEKLFFGSGTQLSVL.

This clonotype was detected ten times or more. V gene TRBV12-3 or TRBV12-4 combines with J gene TRBJ2-7; 11 bases line up with TRBD1. The CDR3 contains 13 residues. Trimming at V came to 5 bases and at J to 7 bases, leaving 4 bases not matched to a gene. CDR3 amino acids: CASSAGTGGEQYF. CDR3 sequence (DNA): TGTGCCAGCAGTGCCGGGACAGGGGGAGAGCAGTACTTC.

This clonotype was counted at least ten times. The chain links TRBV12-3 or TRBV12-4 to TRBJ2-1, with D unresolved. V gave up 1 base and J gave up 10 bases, with 5 bases separating them. The CDR3 spans 11 residues. CDR3: CASSLDREQFF. DNA for the CDR3: TGTGCCAGCAGTTTAGACCGCGAGCAGTTCTTC.

This clonotype was counted at least ten times. The V call is TRBV12-3 or TRBV12-4, the J call TRBJ1-5; D is undetermined. CDR3 length: 15 amino acids. The V end was cut by 3 bases, the J end by 0 bases, with 9 bases between. In DNA, the CDR3 is TGTGCCAGCAGTTTCGGGCAGGATAGCAATCAGCCCCAGCATTTT. It codes for CASSFGQDSNQPQHF.

This clonotype was seen more than once but under ten times. The chain recombines TRBV7-3 with TRBJ2-3, with 10 bases identical to TRBD2. V lost 0 bases and J lost 2; bases outside the gene matches: 2. Per germline, CDR1 SGHTA and CDR2 FQGTGA. The length of the CDR3 is 16 residues. The CDR3 spells CASSLTGTSVTDTQYF. Written as DNA, the CDR3 is TGTGCCAGCAGCTTAACCGGGACTAGCGTCACAGATACGCAGTATTTT. Combining the CDR3 with reference TRBV7-3 and TRBJ2-3 gives the whole variable domain GAGVSQTPSNKVTEKGKYVELRCDPISGHTALYWYRQSLGQGPEFLIYFQGTGAADDSGLPNDRFFAVRPEGSVSTLKIQRTERGDSAVYLCASSLTGTSVTDTQYFGPGTRLTVL.

This clonotype appeared many times. One end of the junction varies from germline; a read error may be responsible. This chain joins TRBV12-3 or TRBV12-4 and TRBJ1-1; the D is unclear. The CDR3 length is 12 residues. The CDR3 loop is CASSLLYTEAFF. CDR3 sequence (DNA): TGTGCCAGTAGTTTGTTGTACACTGAAGCTTTCTTT.

This clonotype turned up a few times. The chain is built from TRBV5-1 and TRBJ2-2, with TRBD1 as a possible D gene (5 bases). The CDR3 is 16 residues long. Germline CDR1 SGHRS, CDR2 YFSETQ. Trimming cost V 4 bases and J 4 bases, with 17 bases left between them. The CDR3: CASSGANRVGTGELFF. CDR3 nucleotides: TGCGCCAGCAGCGGGGCGAATAGAGTCGGCACCGGGGAGCTGTTTTTT.

With regard to this clonotype: The likely explanation is a read error, given a far larger clone one base away. This rearrangement joins TRBV12-3 or TRBV12-4 to TRBJ2-1; weak D call: TRBD1 (6 bases). The CDR3 extends over 12 amino acids. V lost 4 bases and J 10 bases, leaving 11 bases between the germline ends. In DNA form, the CDR3 reads TGTGCCAGCAGTTCACAGGGTTGGGAGCAGTTCTTC. Amino acids: CASSSQGWEQFF.

This clonotype was picked up many times. The rearrangement links TRBV27 to TRBJ1-1; D gene unclear. V was shortened by 5 bases and J by 0 bases, with 7 bases between the two germline ends. The CDR3 length is 13 residues. Germline CDR1 reads MNHEY; CDR2 reads SMNVEV (reference sequence). For the CDR3, the DNA is TGTGCCAGCAGTCGCAGCCTGAACACTGAAGCTTTCTTT. It encodes CASSRSLNTEAFF.

This clonotype showed up many times. This chain connects TRBV6-1 to TRBJ1-4; 7 bases align to TRBD1. The length of the CDR3 is 15 residues. Germline V CDR1 and CDR2: MNHNS, SASEGT. The V segment lost 6 bases and the J segment 8 bases; nucleotides outside the gene matches: 12. The CDR3 coding sequence is TGTGCCAGCAGACCCACAGGGGTAGGACGGGAAAAACTGTTTTTT. This gives the protein CASRPTGVGREKLFF.

This clonotype was recorded at least ten times. The rearrangement uses TRBV10-3 and TRBJ2-6; TRBD2 agrees at 7 bases. Trimming at V came to 6 bases and at J to 0 bases, leaving 14 bases not matched to a gene. The CDR3 extends over 19 amino acids. Germline CDR1 and CDR2: ENHRY and SYGVKD. Here the CDR3 reads CAISPYTRESLSGANVLTF. CDR3 nucleotide sequence: TGTGCCATCAGCCCGTACACGCGGGAGTCCCTCTCTGGGGCCAACGTCCTGACTTTC.

This clonotype was seen many times. The V gene is TRBV12-3 or TRBV12-4, the J gene TRBJ1-3, with TRBD1 matching 9 bases. The CDR3 runs 16 residues. J lost 4 bases, V lost 1 base, and 5 bases had no gene match. CDR3 bases: TGTGCCAGCAGTTTAGTATCGGGACAGGGAGGAAACACCATATATTTT. Encoded protein: CASSLVSGQGGNTIYF.

This clonotype was seen ten or more times. The J gene is TRBJ2-1, the V gene TRBV7-2, with D perhaps matching TRBD1 or TRBD2 (5 bases each). Germline CDR1 is SGHTA and CDR2 is FQGNSA. This CDR3 comprises 14 residues. V dropped 4 bases and J dropped 7 bases, with 14 bases sitting between them. The CDR3 sequence is CASSSGPIWNEQFF. The CDR3, as DNA: TGTGCCAGCAGCTCGGGACCCATTTGGAATGAGCAGTTCTTC.